A single sample is the source of the 20 T cell receptor beta chains below, sequenced in a study of CD8 T cells in ankylosing spondylitis. In TCRdb, the 5' RACE reads were re-called with MiXCR into one record per CDR3 protein. This sample carries approximately 260,000 distinct CDR3 sequences, around 7.8% of them seen once, and the ten largest clones take 6.8%. Source material: blood, either unsorted or a sorted T cell fraction (not recorded which). These receptors were taken from a male donor with ankylosing spondylitis or in good health (not recorded which).

This chain uses TRBV20-1 with TRBJ2-1, with TRBD2 identical over 13 bases. The CDR3 has 14 amino acids. Germline CDR1 and CDR2: DFQATT and SNEGSKA (reference sequence). The J segment lost 7 bases and the V segment lost 6 bases, leaving 6 bases of the junction unmatched. This CDR3 is CSAQLAGGPNEQFF. Written as DNA, the CDR3 is TGCAGTGCCCAACTAGCGGGGGGGCCAAATGAGCAGTTCTTC.

This clonotype was detected many times. J is TRBJ1-5 and V is TRBV6-5; maybe TRBD1 (5 bases). CDR3 length equals 15 residues. CDR1 and CDR2 (germline): MNHEY, SVGAGI. V shed 2 bases and J shed 3 bases, with 11 bases lying between them. The CDR3 is CASSYVQGYNQPQHF. CDR3 coding DNA: TGTGCCAGCAGTTACGTTCAGGGTTACAATCAGCCCCAGCATTTT.

The sample holds many counts of this clonotype. The gene calls are TRBV4-1 and TRBJ2-1; tentatively, D is TRBD1 (5 bases). The CDR3 loop spans 14 amino acids. Per the germline V gene, CDR1 is MGHRA and CDR2 is YSYEKL. Trimming left V 0 bases short and J 8 bases short, with 11 bases between. CDR3 DNA sequence: TGCGCCAGCAGCCAAGATATGTGGGGCGATGAGCAGTTCTTC. It specifies CASSQDMWGDEQFF.

V is TRBV5-1 and J is TRBJ2-6; D remains unclear. V shed 2 bases and J shed 3 bases, with 15 bases lying between them. This CDR3 is 17 amino acids long. The germline gives CDR1 SGHRS, CDR2 YFSETQ. The CDR3 sequence: CASSFQYPSVGANVLTF. CDR3 nucleotides: TGCGCCAGCAGCTTTCAGTACCCCAGTGTTGGGGCCAACGTCCTGACTTTC.

The table lists this clonotype with many counts. V and J are TRBV12-3 or TRBV12-4 and TRBJ1-5, with 8 positions matching TRBD1. Losses at the gene ends were 3 bases for V and 2 bases for J; bases not matched to a gene: 6. This CDR3 is 16 amino acids long. CDR3 coding DNA: TGTGCCAGCAGTTTGGGCAGGGGGCAAGGCAATCAGCCCCAGCATTTT. Amino acids: CASSLGRGQGNQPQHF.

Many counts were recorded for this clonotype. CDR3 in amino acids: CASTQATETYEQYF. As DNA, the CDR3 is TGTGCCAGCACTCAGGCGACAGAAACCTACGAGCAGTACTTC. This chain joins TRBV3-1 and TRBJ2-7, with D maybe TRBD1 (5 bases). The CDR3 loop spans 14 amino acids. The germline V and J ends were trimmed by 7 bases and 2 bases, with 15 bases remaining between them. Germline assignment: CDR1 LGHDT and CDR2 YNNKEL (reference sequence).

This clonotype was picked up many times. The gene calls are TRBV12-3 or TRBV12-4 and TRBJ1-2, with TRBD1 as a possible D gene (5 bases). The CDR3 is 13 residues long. Trimming removed 5 bases from V and 4 bases from J, with 11 bases in between. The CDR3 is CASSRDSIYGYTF. As DNA, the CDR3 is TGTGCCAGCAGTCGAGACAGTATCTATGGCTACACCTTC.

The chain carries TRBV6-1 and TRBJ1-6, with no clear D. The CDR3 is made up of 14 amino acids. Trimming left V 4 bases short and J 9 bases short, with 13 bases between. Germline V gives CDR1 MNHNS, CDR2 SASEGT. CDR3 loop: CASSGAKGGSPLHF. The CDR3 DNA reads as TGTGCCAGCAGTGGAGCAAAGGGAGGTTCACCCCTCCACTTT.

Concerning this clonotype itself: This may be a read error, as it is one base from a much larger clone. CDR3 in DNA: TGTACCAGTAGTCCCCGGACAGGCATGAACACTGAAGCTTTCTTT. Its protein product is CTSSPRTGMNTEAFF. The V gene is TRBV19, the J gene TRBJ1-1; TRBD1 aligns across 7 bases. The CDR3 is 15 residues long. The V gene's germline CDR1 is LNHDA and CDR2 SQIVND (reference sequence). The full variable domain, in which reference TRBV19 and TRBJ1-1 provide the parts outside the CDR3, is DGGITQSPKYLFRKEGQNVTLSCEQNLNHDAMYWYRQDPGQGLRLIYYSQIVNDFQKGDIAEGYSVSREKKESFPLTVTSAQKNPTAFYLCTSSPRTGMNTEAFFGQGTRLTVV.

The chain uses TRBV7-9 and TRBJ1-2; the D is unclear. In germline, CDR1 is SEHNR, CDR2 FQNEAQ (reference sequence). This CDR3 spans 11 amino acids. The V end lost 4 bases, the J end lost 8 bases, and 8 bases lay between the germline ends. The CDR3 DNA reads TGTGCCAGCAGCTCCCTCATCGGCTACACCTTC. Translating it yields CASSSLIGYTF.

This clonotype appeared many times. The chain couples TRBV29-1 to TRBJ1-1; TRBD1 matches 7 bases. Germline V gene sequence: CDR1 SQVTM, CDR2 ANQGSEA. The trim removed 4 bases at V and 1 base at J, leaving 12 bases unmatched. The CDR3 runs to 16 residues. The CDR3 sequence is CSVGGPYEGANTEAFF. DNA of the CDR3: TGCAGCGTTGGCGGCCCTTATGAGGGGGCGAACACTGAAGCTTTCTTT.

Comment on this clonotype: Given a much more abundant clone one base away, this may be a read error. The gene calls are TRBV20-1 and TRBJ2-3; unclear D gene. The CDR3 has 12 residues. Germline V CDR1 and CDR2: DFQATT, SNEGSKA (reference sequence). The V and J ends lost 1 base and 2 bases respectively, with 4 bases between them. CDR3 in amino acids: CSARALTDTQYF. CDR3 coding DNA: TGCAGTGCTAGAGCCCTCACAGATACGCAGTATTTT.

Only a few counts were recorded for this clonotype. This chain connects TRBV5-1 to TRBJ1-1, with D unclear. Germline loops: CDR1 SGHRS, CDR2 YFSETQ. The CDR3 length is 16 residues. V dropped 7 bases and J dropped 3 bases, with 22 bases sitting between them. CDR3 sequence: CASREYGLKSDTEAFF. CDR3 nucleotide sequence: TGCGCCAGCCGCGAGTACGGCCTAAAGTCGGACACTGAAGCTTTCTTT.

This clonotype was picked up many times. The CDR3 DNA follows: TGCAGTGCGAGGGACGGCCAGGATGGCTACACCTTC. Its protein product is CSARDGQDGYTF. This sequence joins TRBV20-1 and TRBJ1-2; tentatively, D is TRBD1 (5 bases). The germline V and J ends were trimmed by 6 bases and 6 bases, with 14 bases remaining between them. The CDR3 is 12 residues long. Germline V gene lookup returns CDR1 DFQATT and CDR2 SNEGSKA (reference sequence).

This clonotype appeared many times. The chain is built from TRBV7-8 and TRBJ2-7, with 10 nucleotides matching TRBD2. The CDR3 spans 16 residues. J gave up 4 bases and V 1 base, and 7 bases lay outside the gene matches. The germline CDR1 and CDR2 sequences are SGHVS and FQNEAQ. The chain's CDR3 is CASSLGSSGSVYEQYF. For the CDR3, the DNA is TGTGCCAGCAGCTTAGGCTCTAGCGGGAGTGTATACGAGCAGTACTTC.

This clonotype was seen only a few times. CDR3 in amino acids: CASGATNTEAFF. In DNA form, the CDR3 reads TGTGCCAGCGGCGCTACGAACACTGAAGCTTTCTTT. This chain uses TRBV9 with TRBJ1-1; unclear D gene. The V end was cut by 7 bases, the J end by 1 base, with 8 bases between. The V gene's germline CDR1 is SGDLS and CDR2 YYNGEE. The CDR3 covers 12 residues.

This rearrangement joins TRBV12-3 or TRBV12-4 to TRBJ2-7, with D unclear. CDR3 length equals 11 residues. The V end lost 3 bases, the J end lost 5 bases, and 5 bases lay between the germline ends. The CDR3 sequence is CASSFGHEQYF. As DNA, the CDR3 is TGTGCCAGCAGTTTCGGCCACGAGCAGTACTTC.

This clonotype was detected many times. V and J are TRBV7-2 and TRBJ2-3; a possible D gene is TRBD2 (5 bases). Trimming removed 0 bases at V and 5 bases at J, with 9 bases between. CDR1 is SGHTA and CDR2 is FQGNSA in the germline V gene. The length of the CDR3 is 14 residues. CDR3 sequence reads: CASSLALGRDTQYF. The CDR3 DNA is TGTGCCAGCAGCTTAGCGCTAGGGAGAGATACGCAGTATTTT.

The table lists this clonotype with many counts. The J gene is TRBJ1-1, the V gene TRBV5-1; D unresolved. Germline loops: CDR1 SGHRS, CDR2 YFSETQ. V was clipped by 5 bases and J by 0 bases, with 14 bases between them. The CDR3 contains 15 residues. The CDR3 nucleotides are TGCGCCAGCAGAGAGGCTTCCTCATTGAACACTGAAGCTTTCTTT. Its translation is CASREASSLNTEAFF. The variable domain in full, with the rest retrieved from reference TRBV5-1 and TRBJ1-1, is KAGVTQTPRYLIKTRGQQVTLSCSPISGHRSVSWYQQTPGQGLQFLFEYFSETQRNKGNFPGRFSGRQFSNSRSEMNVSTLELGDSALYLCASREASSLNTEAFFGQGTRLTVV.

The sample holds many counts of this clonotype. One end of the junction varies from germline; a read error may be responsible. The V and J genes are TRBV7-8 and TRBJ2-1, with unresolved D. CDR1 is SGHVS, CDR2 FQNEAQ, per germline. The CDR3 contains 14 residues. In DNA form, the CDR3 reads TGTGCCAGCAGCTCCTTAGGGCCCTACAGTGAGCAGTTCTTC. As protein: CASSSLGPYSEQFF.